This TCR beta chain was found in a study of T cell repertoires in cytomegalovirus infection. With regard to this clonotype: Its antigen is undetermined.

Germline CDR1 and CDR2: MGHRA and YSYEKL. The CDR3 has 14 residues. V lost 2 bases and J lost 6, with 11 bases in between. TCRdb reprocessed the reads via MiXCR and lists one record per CDR3 protein. Of 570,000 or so distinct CDR3 sequences in the sample, roughly 43% were seen once. This chain links TRBV4-1 with TRBJ2-1; D unclear. The sequence derives from a human donor in good health (CMV status not recorded). Some clones in this sample may be carry-over from other donors' samples. The sample in question was cultured PBMCs, obtained from culture after CMV antigen stimulation. CDR3 protein: CASSQPRRSNEQFF. CDR3 in DNA: TGCGCCAGCAGCCAACCAAGACGTTCCAATGAGCAGTTCTTC.